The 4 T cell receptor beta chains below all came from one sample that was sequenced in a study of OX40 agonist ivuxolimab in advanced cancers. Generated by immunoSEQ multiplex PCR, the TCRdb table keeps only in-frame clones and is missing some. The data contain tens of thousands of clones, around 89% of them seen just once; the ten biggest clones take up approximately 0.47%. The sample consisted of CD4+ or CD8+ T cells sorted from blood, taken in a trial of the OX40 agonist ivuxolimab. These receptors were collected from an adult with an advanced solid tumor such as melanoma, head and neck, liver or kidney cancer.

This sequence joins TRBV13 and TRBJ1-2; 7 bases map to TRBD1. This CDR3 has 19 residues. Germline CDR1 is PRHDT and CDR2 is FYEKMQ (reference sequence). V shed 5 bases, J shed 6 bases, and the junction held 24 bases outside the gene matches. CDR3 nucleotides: TGTGCCAGCAGCCTCTTAGCGTCTTACAACCCGAAGGGGGCAAATGGCTACACCTTC. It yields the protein CASSLLASYNPKGANGYTF.

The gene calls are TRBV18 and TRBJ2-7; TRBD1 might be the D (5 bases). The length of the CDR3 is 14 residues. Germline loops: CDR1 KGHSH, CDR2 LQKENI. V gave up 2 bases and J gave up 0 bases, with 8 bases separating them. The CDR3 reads CASSPTDSSYEQYF. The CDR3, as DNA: TGTGCCAGCTCACCAACAGACAGCTCCTACGAGCAGTACTTC.

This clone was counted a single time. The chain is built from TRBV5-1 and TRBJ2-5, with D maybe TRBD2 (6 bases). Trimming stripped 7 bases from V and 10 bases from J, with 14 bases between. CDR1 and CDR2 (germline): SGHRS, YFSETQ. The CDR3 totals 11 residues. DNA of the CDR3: TGCGCCAGCCGAGGTGGGGAGGTCCAGTACTTC. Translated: CASRGGEVQYF.

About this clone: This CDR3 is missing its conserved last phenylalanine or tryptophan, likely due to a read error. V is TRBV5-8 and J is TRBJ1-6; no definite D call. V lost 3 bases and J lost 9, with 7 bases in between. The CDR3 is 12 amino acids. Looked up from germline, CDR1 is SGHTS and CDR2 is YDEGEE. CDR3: CASSSRTSPLHL. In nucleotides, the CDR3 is TGTGCCAGCAGCTCCCGAACTTCACCCCTCCACCTT.